This T cell receptor (beta chain) is drawn from a study of blood T cell repertoires in COVID-19. For the study at large: Material from acute and convalescent COVID-19 was sourced from the United States, Italy and Spain. Sources were T cells, B-cell-depleted T cells, or PBMCs; the material itself was cDNA or gDNA.

In germline, CDR1 is GTSNPN, CDR2 SVGIG (reference sequence). The CDR3 extends over 13 amino acids. Trimming left V 4 bases short and J 3 bases short, with 12 bases between. Seattle cases were enrolled at active infection and followed longitudinally. The authors' processing: Amplifying reference gene primers gave estimates of nucleated cell counts. The table came from immunoSEQ multiplex PCR; TCRdb's copy has only in-frame clones and leaves some out. Clone size and the V and J calls come from that table; the DNA yielded D and trimming. Altogether tens of thousands of clones are present, about 89% being singletons, with the ten largest covering about 5%.

The chain recombines TRBV30 with TRBJ1-1; D ambiguous. This sequence was found in a man in his sixties with COVID-19, enrolled during active disease. Sequences were obtained from peripheral blood. CDR3 in amino acids: CAWTPRGYTEAFF. The CDR3 DNA follows: TGTGCCTGGACCCCCAGAGGGTACACTGAAGCTTTCTTT.